Only a few counts were recorded for the clone carrying this T cell receptor (beta chain). As yet, its antigen is unknown. The data were taken from a study of beta chain features in type 1 diabetes. The germline gives CDR1 LNHDA, CDR2 SQIVND (reference sequence). Between the trimmed V and J ends, which lost 7 bases and 0 bases, there was a span of 10 bases. This CDR3 has 14 residues. The isolated RNA, all of it, was reverse transcribed, so expressed TCRB transcripts were what got sequenced. This table comes from immunoSEQ multiplex PCR, and its TCRdb copy is limited to in-frame clones, with some not included. This sample has hundreds of thousands of clones, with around an eighth found just once. Regarding the study as a whole: Among patients with Type 1 diabetes, TCRB CDR3s were moderately but significantly shorter in every one of the four CD4+ subsets.

The chain recombines TRBV19 with TRBJ1-5; D unresolved. The origin of this receptor is a man between 18 and 29 years old with type 1 diabetes. Input material: naive CD4+ T cells from blood. CDR3 coding DNA: TGTGCCAGTACTCGCACGGCTAGCAATCAGCCCCAGCATTTT. Its translation is CASTRTASNQPQHF. The full variable domain, its missing parts supplied by reference TRBV19 and TRBJ1-5, is DGGITQSPKYLFRKEGQNVTLSCEQNLNHDAMYWYRQDPGQGLRLIYYSQIVNDFQKGDIAEGYSVSREKKESFPLTVTSAQKNPTAFYLCASTRTASNQPQHFGDGTRLSIL.